This T cell receptor (beta chain) was identified in a study of T cell responses to AZD1222 COVID-19 vaccine. Study-level background: The study pooled second doses at about 4 or about 12 weeks.

General observations from the study: All repertoire sampling was performed exclusively after the peak T cell response. Most donors were white British, females outnumbered males, and clonal diversity was possibly underestimated.

Points on this clone: Its antigen is currently unknown.

V was clipped by 3 bases and J by 6 bases; unmatched bases: 4. CDR3 length: 13 amino acids. Germline V CDR1 and CDR2: SNHLY, FYNNEI. TCRdb's table, derived via immunoSEQ multiplex PCR, lists solely in-frame clones and lacks some. Seen here are 150,000 to 200,000 clones, roughly 92% observed once, and the top ten hold approximately 1.5%. The source is an adult in good health. The genes are TRBV2 and TRBJ1-1; 7 nucleotides agree with TRBD1. Source: peripheral blood, taken on day 0 of AZD1222 vaccination. The CDR3 reads CASSDRGAAEAFF. The CDR3 region has the DNA TGTGCCAGCAGTGACAGGGGGGCGGCTGAAGCTTTCTTT. The complete variable domain, with remaining parts taken from reference TRBV2 and TRBJ1-1, reads EPEVTQTPSHQVTQMGQEVILRCVPISNHLYFYWYRQILGQKVEFLVSFYNNEISEKSEIFDDQFSVERPDGSNFTLKIRSTKLEDSAMYFCASSDRGAAEAFFGQGTRLTVV.